This T cell receptor beta chain came from a study of cytomegalovirus exposure and HLA in healthy donors. A multiplex PCR was run with 60 Vbeta primers and 13 Jbeta primers. This table comes from immunoSEQ multiplex PCR, and its TCRdb copy is limited to in-frame clones, with some not included. The sample gives approximately 200,000 clones, over 70% of which show up once; approximately 3.1% is in the top ten. A remark on this clone: Its antigen is unknown.

Study observations and caveats: Immune exposure was documented only through CMV serostatus. Whilst most TCR sequences proved rare, a subset of public TCRs occurred across many donors. Among the most significant clusters, several appeared linked to common viral pathogens in a later analysis.

This sequence was found in a woman in her 30s in good health and CMV-seropositive. Sequencing input: PBMCs.

CDR3 loop: CASSPGTSFWNEQFF. In DNA, the CDR3 is TGTGCCAGCAGTCCCGGGACTAGCTTTTGGAATGAGCAGTTCTTC. J is TRBJ2-1 and V is TRBV27; 9 bases match TRBD2. Germline V gene data show CDR1 as MNHEY and CDR2 as SMNVEV (reference sequence). The CDR3 covers 15 residues. After removal of 5 bases from V and 7 bases from J, the junction contained 9 bases not matched to a gene.